The 23 T cell receptor beta chains in this list originate from one sample, sequenced in a study of shared clonotypes between healthy human individuals. Naivety among CD8 cells was defined by CD45RO negativity and positive CCR7 selection, thereby excluding terminally differentiated effector memory CD45RA+ cells. Generated by immunoSEQ multiplex PCR, the TCRdb table keeps only in-frame clones and is missing some. The sample consists of just over 2,000,000 clones, about 95% of them appearing once. Sequenced material: naive CD8+ T cells sorted from blood. The receptors stem from a man aged 18 to 29 in good health.

This clone was picked up a small number of times. At the DNA level, this CDR3 is encoded by other sequences in the same sample as well. The CDR3 loop reads CASSQDPGGGETQYF. Written as DNA, the CDR3 is TGCGCCAGCAGCCAAGATCCAGGGGGCGGTGAGACCCAGTACTTC. V is TRBV4-1 and J is TRBJ2-5; TRBD1 agrees at 8 bases. The CDR3 runs 15 residues. Germline V CDR1 and CDR2: MGHRA, YSYEKL. The V and J ends lost 0 bases and 5 bases, in that order; junction bases with no gene match: 5.

The J gene is TRBJ2-7, the V gene TRBV27; D perhaps matches TRBD2 (6 bases). CDR1 and CDR2 from the germline V gene are MNHEY and SMNVEV (reference sequence). V lost 3 bases, J lost 5 bases, and 14 bases lay in between. The CDR3 consists of 14 residues. The CDR3 sequence: CASSFTGTGHEQYF. The CDR3 DNA sequence: TGTGCCAGCAGTTTCACCGGGACTGGCCACGAGCAGTACTTC.

This chain connects TRBV28 to TRBJ1-2, with unresolved D. Germline V gene sequence: CDR1 MDHEN, CDR2 SYDVKM. Deletions cut 2 bases from V and 7 bases from J, with 14 bases between. This CDR3 has 14 amino acids. CDR3 region: CASSLIDGASGYTF. DNA for the CDR3: TGTGCCAGCAGTTTAATCGATGGAGCTTCTGGCTACACCTTC.

V and J are TRBV9 and TRBJ2-3, with 11 positions matching TRBD2. With V trimmed by 0 bases and J by 6 bases, 6 bases remained unmatched. The CDR3 has 16 residues. CDR1 and CDR2 (germline): SGDLS, YYNGEE. The CDR3 reads CASSVGLAGYSDTQYF. CDR3 in DNA: TGTGCCAGCAGCGTAGGACTAGCGGGGTACTCTGATACGCAGTATTTT.

The sample holds a few counts of this clone. This chain joins TRBV7-2 and TRBJ2-4, with a possible D match to TRBD1 (6 bases). CDR3 length: 15 residues. The V gene lost 6 bases and the J gene lost 2 bases, with 14 bases spanning the gap. Per the germline V gene, CDR1 is SGHTA and CDR2 is FQGNSA. CDR3 nucleotides: TGTGCCAGCAGTGCCGGGACACCCTCCAAAAACATTCAGTACTTC. The encoded protein is CASSAGTPSKNIQYF. The full variable domain, in which reference TRBV7-2 and TRBJ2-4 provide the parts outside the CDR3, is GAGVSQSPSNKVTEKGKDVELRCDPISGHTALYWYRQSLGQGLEFLIYFQGNSAPDKSGLPSDRFSAERTGGSVSTLTIQRTQQEDSAVYLCASSAGTPSKNIQYFGAGTRLSVL.

V gene TRBV5-4 combines with J gene TRBJ2-7, with a possible D match to TRBD1 (6 bases). The germline V gene encodes CDR1 SGHNT and CDR2 YYREEE (reference sequence). V was cut by 3 bases and J by 0 bases, with 10 bases left in between. The CDR3 is 14 residues long. CDR3 in amino acids: CASSSDRSSYEQYF. CDR3 nucleotides: TGTGCCAGCAGCTCAGACAGGAGCTCCTACGAGCAGTACTTC.

The genes are TRBV4-3 and TRBJ2-3, with D tentatively TRBD2 (5 bases). Germline CDR1 reads LGHNA; CDR2 reads YSLEER. This CDR3 region has 15 residues. V was clipped by 0 bases and J by 0 bases, with 7 bases between them. The CDR3 loop reads CASSQEQRSTDTQYF. In DNA, the CDR3 is TGCGCCAGCAGCCAAGAACAGCGGAGCACAGATACGCAGTATTTT.

The rearrangement links TRBV7-9 to TRBJ2-4, with D uncertain. V was pared by 4 bases and J by 5 bases, with 15 bases between. The germline V gene has CDR1 SEHNR and CDR2 FQNEAQ (reference sequence). The CDR3 extends over 15 amino acids. For the CDR3, the DNA is TGTGCCAGCAGCTCTCGGTCCTTAACCGAAAACATTCAGTACTTC. Amino acid sequence: CASSSRSLTENIQYF.

The sample holds one count of this clone. This chain joins TRBV4-2 and TRBJ1-5; perhaps TRBD1 as D (5 bases). This CDR3 region has 15 residues. Trimming removed 0 bases from V and 7 bases from J, with 13 bases in between. Germline V gene data show CDR1 as LGHNA and CDR2 as YNFKEQ. The CDR3 sequence: CASSQDPGGGQPQHF. CDR3 in DNA: TGTGCCAGCAGCCAAGATCCCGGGGGGGGGCAGCCCCAGCATTTT.

This chain joins TRBV29-1 and TRBJ2-3; 12 bases match TRBD2. V was clipped by 1 base and J by 4 bases; unmatched bases: 6. The germline gives CDR1 SQVTM, CDR2 ANQGSEA. The CDR3 spans 16 residues. CDR3 nucleotides: TGCAGCGTTGAAGGCCCTAGCGGGAGGGGGGCAGATACGCAGTATTTT. Translating gives CSVEGPSGRGADTQYF.

The rearrangement joins TRBV4-1 to TRBJ2-5; 7 bases match TRBD1. Per the germline V gene, CDR1 is MGHRA and CDR2 is YSYEKL. The CDR3 totals 16 residues. Trimming at V came to 1 base and at J to 4 bases, leaving 9 bases not matched to a gene. CDR3 region: CASSQVLTGHGETQYF. The CDR3 region has the DNA TGCGCCAGCAGCCAAGTACTGACAGGGCATGGAGAGACCCAGTACTTC.

CDR3 DNA: TGTGCCAGCAGCTTGCGACAGTTCAATTCCTACGAGCAGTACTTC. Amino acid sequence: CASSLRQFNSYEQYF. This chain links TRBV5-5 with TRBJ2-7; D might be TRBD1 (5 bases). V lost 1 base and J 1 base, leaving 12 bases between the germline ends. In germline, CDR1 is SGHKS, CDR2 YYEKEE (reference sequence). The length of the CDR3 is 15 residues. The whole variable domain, remainder taken from reference TRBV5-5 and TRBJ2-7, is DAGVTQSPTHLIKTRGQQVTLRCSPISGHKSVSWYQQVLGQGPQFIFQYYEKEERGRGNFPDRFSARQFPNYSSELNVNALLLGDSALYLCASSLRQFNSYEQYFGPGTRLTVT.

CDR3 in DNA: TGTGCCAGCAACACGGGCGCTAGCGGGTCAGATACGCAGTATTTT. This translates into CASNTGASGSDTQYF. The J gene is TRBJ2-3, the V gene TRBV5-4; 8 bases line up with TRBD2. CDR3 size: 15 residues. Germline CDR1 SGHNT, CDR2 YYREEE (reference sequence). V lost 6 bases to trimming and J lost 4 bases; unmatched junction nucleotides: 10.

This sequence joins TRBV7-6 and TRBJ2-3; 9 bases agree with TRBD2. V lost 5 bases, J lost 0 bases, and 6 bases stayed unmatched. Looked up from germline, CDR1 is SGHVS and CDR2 is FNYEAQ. CDR3 length: 16 amino acids. The CDR3 is CASSPIAGVSTDTQYF. DNA for the CDR3: TGTGCCAGCAGCCCTATAGCGGGAGTCAGCACAGATACGCAGTATTTT.

As concerns this clone: Mismatch with germline at one junction end may stem from a read error. This chain joins TRBV15 and TRBJ2-1, with a possible D match to TRBD1 (5 bases). The germline V gene has CDR1 LNHNV and CDR2 YYDKDF (reference sequence). The CDR3 is 13 residues long. CDR3 protein: CATSRDREQGKVF. The CDR3 nucleotides are TGTGCCACCAGCAGAGATCGAGAGCAGGGAAAAGTCTTC.

The count of this clone is one. This chain connects TRBV7-9 to TRBJ1-1; D not certain. Germline CDR1 and CDR2: SEHNR and FQNEAQ (reference sequence). Trimming took off 4 bases at V and 3 bases at J, with 12 bases between the two ends. The CDR3 has 14 amino acids. The CDR3 nucleotides read TGTGCCAGCAGCTCCCCCCCTGGACACACTGAAGCTTTCTTT. This encodes CASSSPPGHTEAFF.

A single count supports this clone. This sequence joins TRBV11-3 and TRBJ2-7; 7 bases align to TRBD1. V gave up 5 bases and J gave up 1 base; unmatched junction bases: 5. This CDR3 has 14 residues. From germline, CDR1 is SGHNT and CDR2 YENEEA. CDR3 sequence reads: CASSLTTGSYEQYF. CDR3 sequence (DNA): TGTGCCAGCAGCCTCACGACAGGGTCCTACGAGCAGTACTTC.

This chain links TRBV27 with TRBJ1-5; D gene ambiguous. Trimming took off 6 bases at V and 0 bases at J, with 12 bases between the two ends. Looked up from germline, CDR1 is MNHEY and CDR2 is SMNVEV (reference sequence). The CDR3 contains 15 residues. The CDR3 loop is CASRITDYSNQPQHF. The CDR3 coding sequence is TGTGCCAGCAGGATAACAGATTATAGCAATCAGCCCCAGCATTTT.

The chain carries TRBV13 and TRBJ2-7; TRBD1 is a possible D gene (6 bases). The length of the CDR3 is 15 residues. Germline V gene sequence: CDR1 PRHDT, CDR2 FYEKMQ (reference sequence). Between the trimmed V and J ends, which lost 5 bases and 0 bases, there was a span of 14 bases. The CDR3 reads CASSPGRTVSYEQYF. The CDR3, as DNA: TGTGCCAGCAGCCCAGGTCGGACAGTCTCCTACGAGCAGTACTTC. Based on the CDR3 plus reference TRBV13 and TRBJ2-7, the full variable domain is AAGVIQSPRHLIKEKRETATLKCYPIPRHDTVYWYQQGPGQDPQFLISFYEKMQSDKGSIPDRFSAQQFSDYHSELNMSSLELGDSALYFCASSPGRTVSYEQYFGPGTRLTVT.

The chain has TRBV7-9 and TRBJ2-7; the match to TRBD2 covers 12 bases. This CDR3 is 16 amino acids long. The germline V gene encodes CDR1 SEHNR and CDR2 FQNEAQ (reference sequence). J was trimmed by 2 bases and V by 5 bases; bases with no gene match: 7. This CDR3 reads CASSPTSGRNPYEQYF. The CDR3 nucleotides are TGTGCCAGCAGCCCGACTAGCGGGAGAAACCCCTACGAGCAGTACTTC.

The gene calls are TRBV5-1 and TRBJ2-1; the match to TRBD1 covers 8 bases. V gave up 0 bases and J gave up 10 bases; unmatched junction bases: 9. Looked up from germline, CDR1 is SGHRS and CDR2 is YFSETQ. The CDR3 runs to 15 residues. CDR3: CASSLVPGGGVEQFF. CDR3 DNA: TGCGCCAGCAGCTTGGTGCCAGGGGGCGGCGTAGAGCAGTTCTTC. Complete variable domain (other parts from reference TRBV5-1 and TRBJ2-1): KAGVTQTPRYLIKTRGQQVTLSCSPISGHRSVSWYQQTPGQGLQFLFEYFSETQRNKGNFPGRFSGRQFSNSRSEMNVSTLELGDSALYLCASSLVPGGGVEQFFGPGTRLTVL.

V gene TRBV7-9 combines with J gene TRBJ1-5; D is unresolved. Per germline, CDR1 SEHNR and CDR2 FQNEAQ (reference sequence). With 4 bases removed from V and 0 bases from J, the gap between germline ends came to 10 bases. The CDR3 spans 15 residues. The CDR3 loop is CASSSTVDSNQPQHF. The CDR3 region has the DNA TGTGCCAGCAGCTCTACAGTCGATAGCAATCAGCCCCAGCATTTT. Full variable domain (remainder filled in from reference TRBV7-9 and TRBJ1-5): DTGVSQNPRHKITKRGQNVTFRCDPISEHNRLYWYRQTLGQGPEFLTYFQNEAQLEKSRLLSDRFSAERPKGSFSTLEIQRTEQGDSAMYLCASSSTVDSNQPQHFGDGTRLSIL.

The V and J genes are TRBV4-1 and TRBJ1-1; D gene ambiguous. CDR1 is MGHRA, CDR2 YSYEKL, per germline. The CDR3 runs to 12 residues. V shed 4 bases and J shed 5 bases, with 8 bases lying between them. The CDR3: CASSRLGTEAFF. The CDR3 DNA reads TGCGCCAGCAGCCGGTTAGGAACTGAAGCTTTCTTT.